The present T cell receptor (beta chain) was sequenced within a study of human CD8 memory T cell subsets. CDR3 length: 14 amino acids. CDR1 and CDR2 (germline): SGHTA, FQGTGA. It was UMI-labeled 5' RACE by which the TCR beta libraries were made. Original processing methods: Each TCR beta library had roughly 2,600 to 18,000 functional CDR3 beta clonotypes. TCRdb processed the 5' RACE reads again and assigns one entry to each CDR3 protein, with no DNA. The V and J calls reflect TCRdb's pipeline rather than the authors' work. Recorded for this sample: about 11,000 distinct CDR3 sequences. The source of this sequence is a human donor in good health. What was sequenced was CD8+ stem-like memory T cells (TSCM and TCM) sorted from PBMCs. As for subset: stem-like memory CD8 T cells (TSTEM), CCR7+ PD-1- TIGIT-. The V call is TRBV7-3, the J call TRBJ2-1; TCRdb calls TRBD1, which cannot be checked without DNA. The CDR3 spells CASSLGQGINEQFF. Looking up the rest from reference TRBV7-3 and TRBJ2-1 gives the full variable domain: GAGVSQTPSNKVTEKGKYVELRCDPISGHTALYWYRQSLGQGPEFLIYFQGTGAADDSGLPNDRFFAVRPEGSVSTLKIQRTERGDSAVYLCASSLGQGINEQFFGPGTRLTVL.